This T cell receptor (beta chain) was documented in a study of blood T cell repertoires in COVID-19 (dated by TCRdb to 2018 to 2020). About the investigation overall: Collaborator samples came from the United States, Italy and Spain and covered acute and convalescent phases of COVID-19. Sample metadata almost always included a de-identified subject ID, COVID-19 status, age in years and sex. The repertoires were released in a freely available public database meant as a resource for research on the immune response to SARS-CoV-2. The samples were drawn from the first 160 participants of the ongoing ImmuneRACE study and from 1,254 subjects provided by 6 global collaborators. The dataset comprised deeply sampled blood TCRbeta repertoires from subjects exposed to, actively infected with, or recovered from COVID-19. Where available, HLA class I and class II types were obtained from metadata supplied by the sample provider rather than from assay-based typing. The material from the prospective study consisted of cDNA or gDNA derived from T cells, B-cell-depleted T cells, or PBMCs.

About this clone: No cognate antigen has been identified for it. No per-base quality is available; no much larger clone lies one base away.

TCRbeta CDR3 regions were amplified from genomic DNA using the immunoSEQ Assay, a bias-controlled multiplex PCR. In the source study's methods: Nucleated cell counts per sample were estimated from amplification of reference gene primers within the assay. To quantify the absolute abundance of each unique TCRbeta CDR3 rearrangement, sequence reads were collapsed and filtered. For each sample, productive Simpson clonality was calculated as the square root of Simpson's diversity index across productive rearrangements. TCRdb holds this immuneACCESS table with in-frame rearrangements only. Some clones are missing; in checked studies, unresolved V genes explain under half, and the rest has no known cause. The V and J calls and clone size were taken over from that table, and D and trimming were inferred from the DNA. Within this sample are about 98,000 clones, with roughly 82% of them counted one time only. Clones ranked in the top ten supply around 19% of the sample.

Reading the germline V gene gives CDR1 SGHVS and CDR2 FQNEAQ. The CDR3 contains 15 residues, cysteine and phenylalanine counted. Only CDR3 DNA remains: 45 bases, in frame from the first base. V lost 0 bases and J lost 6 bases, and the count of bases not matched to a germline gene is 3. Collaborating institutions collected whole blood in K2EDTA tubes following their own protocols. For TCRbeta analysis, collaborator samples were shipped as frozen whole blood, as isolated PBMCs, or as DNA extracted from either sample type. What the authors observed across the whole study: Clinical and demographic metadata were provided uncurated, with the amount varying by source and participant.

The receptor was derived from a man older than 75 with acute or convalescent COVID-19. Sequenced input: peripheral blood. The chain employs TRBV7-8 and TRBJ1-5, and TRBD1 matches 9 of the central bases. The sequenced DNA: TGTGCCAGCAGCTTAGCACAGGGGGCAGGTCAGCCCCAGCATTTT. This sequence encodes CASSLAQGAGQPQHF.